This T cell receptor beta chain derives from a study of T cell responses to AZD1222 COVID-19 vaccine. Study-wide results and caveats: CD4 TCRs linked to vaccination spanned spike, dominating at 160-218 and 743-854.

Remarks on this clone: What it binds is unknown.

Produced via immunoSEQ multiplex PCR; TCRdb's table is partial and in-frame only. The data show about 150,000 clones, with 82% seen just once and about 4% held by the top ten. This clonotype was sampled from an adult in good health. The material was peripheral blood, obtained on day 0 of MenACWY control vaccination.

This chain's CDR3 is CASSLEPLRGNYGYTF. DNA for the CDR3: TGTGCCAGCAGCTTGGAGCCCCTAAGGGGTAACTATGGCTACACCTTC. The chain carries TRBV5-8 and TRBJ1-2, with a weak D call TRBD1 (5 bases). The CDR3 totals 16 residues. The germline V gene encodes CDR1 SGHTS and CDR2 YDEGEE. Trimming cost V 0 bases and J 1 base, with 13 bases left between them.